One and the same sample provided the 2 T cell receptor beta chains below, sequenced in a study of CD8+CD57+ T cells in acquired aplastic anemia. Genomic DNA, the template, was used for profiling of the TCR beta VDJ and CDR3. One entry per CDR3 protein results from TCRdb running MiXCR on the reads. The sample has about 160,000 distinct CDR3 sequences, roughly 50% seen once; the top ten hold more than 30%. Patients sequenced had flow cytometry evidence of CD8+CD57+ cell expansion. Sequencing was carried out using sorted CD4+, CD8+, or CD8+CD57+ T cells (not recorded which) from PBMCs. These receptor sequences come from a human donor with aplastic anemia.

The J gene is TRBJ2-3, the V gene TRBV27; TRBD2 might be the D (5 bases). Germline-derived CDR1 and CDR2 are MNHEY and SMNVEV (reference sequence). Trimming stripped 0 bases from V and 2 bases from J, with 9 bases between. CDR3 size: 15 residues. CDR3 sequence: CASSLSRGSTDTQYF. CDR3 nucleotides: TGTGCCAGCAGTTTATCTCGGGGATCCACAGATACGCAGTATTTT.

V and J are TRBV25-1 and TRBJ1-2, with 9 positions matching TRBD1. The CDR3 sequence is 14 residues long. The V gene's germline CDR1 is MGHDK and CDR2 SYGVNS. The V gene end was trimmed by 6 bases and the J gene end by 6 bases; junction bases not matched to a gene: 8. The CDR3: CASRTGGSVDGYTF. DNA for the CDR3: TGTGCCAGCAGGACAGGGGGATCGGTCGATGGCTACACCTTC.